These 7 T cell receptor beta chains came from one sample sequenced in a study of blood T cell repertoires in COVID-19. The assay was immunoSEQ multiplex PCR, and TCRdb's table has in-frame clones only and misses some. Among 300,000 to 400,000 clones listed, more than 75% were seen once. Sequenced: peripheral blood. The origin of the receptors is a woman in her fifties or sixties with COVID-19, enrolled during active disease.

CDR3 sequence reads: CASSGGPAKDTQYF. The DNA for the CDR3 is TGTGCCAGCAGCGGGGGACCGGCCAAAGATACGCAGTATTTT. V usage is TRBV6-5 and J usage is TRBJ2-3; possibly TRBD2 for D (6 bases). The ends were cut back, 6 bases at V and 5 bases at J, with 15 bases in the middle. The germline gives CDR1 MNHEY, CDR2 SVGAGI. CDR3 length: 14 amino acids.

The V call is TRBV7-9, the J call TRBJ2-5; a weak D match, TRBD1 (6 bases). The V gene's germline CDR1 is SEHNR and CDR2 FQNEAQ (reference sequence). Trimming removed 5 bases at V and 5 bases at J, with 15 bases between. The CDR3 is 14 residues long. The CDR3 region is CASSQTGSRETQYF. The CDR3 bases are TGTGCCAGCAGCCAAACAGGGTCGAGGGAGACCCAGTACTTC.

The chain joins TRBV27 to TRBJ2-5; perhaps TRBD2 as D (5 bases). The CDR3 totals 15 residues. Germline loops: CDR1 MNHEY, CDR2 SMNVEV (reference sequence). The V end was cut by 0 bases, the J end by 7 bases, with 15 bases between. As DNA, the CDR3 is TGTGCCAGCAGTTTATCGGCCGGGAATATAGGGACCCAGTACTTC. Amino acid sequence: CASSLSAGNIGTQYF.

For this clone: Other DNA sequences in this specimen translate into the identical CDR3. The chain has TRBV5-1 and TRBJ2-3, with D maybe TRBD1 (5 bases). V was clipped by 4 bases and J by 4 bases, with 10 bases between them. Germline lookup yields CDR1 SGHRS and CDR2 YFSETQ. The CDR3 is 13 amino acids. The CDR3: CASSPDRPDTQYF. DNA of the CDR3: TGCGCCAGCAGCCCTGACAGACCAGATACGCAGTATTTT. Combining the CDR3 with reference TRBV5-1 and TRBJ2-3 gives the whole variable domain KAGVTQTPRYLIKTRGQQVTLSCSPISGHRSVSWYQQTPGQGLQFLFEYFSETQRNKGNFPGRFSGRQFSNSRSEMNVSTLELGDSALYLCASSPDRPDTQYFGPGTRLTVL.

This clone was seen a few times. The chain employs TRBV29-1 and TRBJ1-3; D unresolved. In germline, CDR1 is SQVTM, CDR2 ANQGSEA. V lost 8 bases and J 4 bases, leaving 18 bases between the germline ends. The CDR3 spans 14 residues. CDR3 nucleotides: TGCAGCACCAGTCTCAACAGAGAGGGAAACACCATATATTTT. This encodes CSTSLNREGNTIYF.

The chain links TRBV27 to TRBJ2-1; 7 positions agree with TRBD2. Germline-derived CDR1 and CDR2 are MNHEY and SMNVEV (reference sequence). V was clipped by 4 bases and J by 8 bases; unmatched bases: 8. The CDR3 is 14 amino acids. The chain's CDR3 is CASSSWEGLDEQFF. CDR3 sequence (DNA): TGTGCCAGCAGTTCGTGGGAGGGCCTAGATGAGCAGTTCTTC.

The genes are TRBV2 and TRBJ2-5; possibly TRBD1 for D (6 bases). The CDR3 contains 13 residues. Germline assignment: CDR1 SNHLY and CDR2 FYNNEI. Trimming took 8 bases from V and 2 from J, leaving 12 bases between them. The DNA of the CDR3 is TGTGCCAGCGGACAGACGGGACAAGAGACCCAGTACTTC. It yields the protein CASGQTGQETQYF.